This T cell receptor (beta chain) was identified during a study of cytomegalovirus exposure and HLA in healthy donors. This CDR3 has 11 amino acids. Germline CDR1 reads SQVTM; CDR2 reads ANQGSEA. The germline V and J ends were trimmed by 4 bases and 6 bases, with 9 bases remaining between them. Vbeta (60) and Jbeta (13) primers were used in the PCR. The method was immunoSEQ multiplex PCR; TCRdb's version includes in-frame clones alone and lacks a portion of them. Its table lists approximately 120,000 clones. Points on this clone: As yet, its antigen is unknown.

Study observations and caveats: Previously analyzed data showed that most TCR beta V segments were productive at a frequency of about 87% or about 30%. Across HLA loci, a later analysis found differing TCR association rates, with DRB1 most and HLA-C fewest. A cluster of highly shared sequence variants was likely a sequencing artifact. According to a later analysis, donors in an Asian-associated ancestry cluster reportedly had fewer N-insertions than the approximately 670-donor mean.

The rearrangement joins TRBV29-1 to TRBJ1-2; D is undetermined. The TCR comes from a man aged 35-49 years in good health and CMV-seronegative. The material sequenced was PBMCs. As DNA, the CDR3 is TGCAGCGTTGTTGGGGAGGATGGCTACACCTTC. Protein product: CSVVGEDGYTF. Combining the CDR3 with reference TRBV29-1 and TRBJ1-2 gives the whole variable domain SAVISQKPSRDICQRGTSLTIQCQVDSQVTMMFWYRQQPGQSLTLIATANQGSEATYESGFVIDKFPISRPNLTFSTLTVSNMSPEDSSIYLCSVVGEDGYTFGSGTRLTVV.